This T cell receptor beta chain comes out of a study of glioma-infiltrating T cells. This CDR3 is 13 amino acids long. The germline V gene has CDR1 DFQATT and CDR2 SNEGSKA (reference sequence). This clonotype occurred many times. Its target is not known. The iRepertoire nested amplicon-rescue multiplex PCR amplified TCR alpha and beta CDR3s from RNA. Tissue mRNA or PBMC total RNA, roughly 90-400 ng, went into one-step reverse transcription and amplification. A single record per CDR3 protein comes from TCRdb applying MiXCR to the multiplex PCR reads. The table lists 150,000 to 200,000 distinct CDR3 sequences, 32% of them singletons. General study findings and limits: Gliomas, especially low-grade, showed above-expected tissue-blood divergence; non-neoplastic patients showed below. Only very few CDR3 sequences appeared in both tissue and blood.

The clonotype comes from a human donor with low-grade glioma or glioblastoma, undergoing nonglioma brain surgery, or in good health (not recorded which). The sequencing sample was made of glioma tissue, nonneoplastic brain tissue, or PBMCs (not recorded which). The chain recombines TRBV20-1 with TRBJ2-3; D might be TRBD2 (6 bases). The CDR3 loop reads CSVYRGDWNTQYF. CDR3 in DNA: TGCAGCGTGTACCGCGGGGATTGGAATACGCAGTATTTT.